This T cell receptor (beta chain) was retrieved from a study of blood T cells in healthy people across ages. Every donor provided 7.5 to 10 milliliters of peripheral blood. The second PCR ran roughly 6 to 11 cycles with a sample-barcoded 5' primer and J-beta primers. Each cDNA molecule carried a tag from a template-switch adaptor that contained 12 random nucleotides. TCRdb analysed the 5' RACE reads with MiXCR anew, one entry per CDR3 protein. The sample lists around 1,500,000 distinct CDR3 sequences; around 42% were seen once. Concerning this clonotype: The antigen is unknown.

Points from the study as a whole: Any conclusive comparison of naive versus antigen-experienced cells was prevented by using unsorted PBMCs. Both higher diversity and more naive CD4+ cells marked long-lived donors when set against aged donors.

Material: blood. This TCR was sampled from a woman between 18 and 30 years old in good health.

DNA of the CDR3: TGCAGTGCTAGAATCGGGAGGGGAGGCGAGCAGTACTTC. It encodes CSARIGRGGEQYF. The V gene is TRBV20-1, the J gene TRBJ2-4; 8 nucleotides agree with TRBD2. The closer fit of TRBJ2-7 to the DNA end suggests the J call may be wrong. The CDR3 extends over 13 amino acids. The germline V gene has CDR1 DFQATT and CDR2 SNEGSKA (reference sequence).